These T cell receptor beta chains were read from a single sample in a study of cytomegalovirus exposure and HLA in healthy donors. The table came from immunoSEQ multiplex PCR; TCRdb's copy has only in-frame clones and leaves some out. Across 74,000 or so clones, the top ten clones capture over 1.2% of the sample. The source material was PBMCs. Receptors were obtained from a woman aged 60 to 75 in good health and CMV-seronegative. CDR3s include the opening cysteine and the closing phenylalanine or tryptophan. A D gene is named only where the DNA matches it firmly.

>TRBV30|NA|TRBJ2-6
CAWTVPLGASSGANVLTF
TGTGCCTGGACGGTCCCGCTAGGGGCAAGCTCTGGGGCCAACGTCCTGACTTTC
>TRBV5-1|NA|TRBJ1-4
CASSLKGSEEEKLFF
TGCGCCAGCAGCTTGAAAGGATCGGAGGAAGAAAAACTGTTTTTT
>TRBV19|NA|TRBJ1-5
CASSLPGLRNQPQHF
TGTGCCAGTAGTCTTCCAGGGCTACGCAATCAGCCCCAGCATTTT
>TRBV7-3|NA|TRBJ2-2
CASSKNTQGPGELFF
TGTGCCAGCAGCAAAAACACTCAGGGCCCCGGGGAGCTGTTTTTT
>TRBV5-5|NA|TRBJ1-1
CASRKPGLMNTEAFF
TGTGCCAGCAGAAAACCGGGACTTATGAACACTGAAGCTTTCTTT
>TRBV10-3|NA|TRBJ1-5
CASTEGLQSQPQHF
TGTGCCAGTACGGAGGGGCTTCAGAGTCAGCCCCAGCATTTT
>TRBV6-1|NA|TRBJ2-1
CASSDLDWMNEQFF
TGTGCCAGCAGTGACTTGGACTGGATGAATGAGCAGTTCTTC
>TRBV5-1|NA|TRBJ2-1
CASSFLAGNEQFF
TGCGCCAGCAGCTTTCTAGCAGGCAATGAGCAGTTCTTC
>TRBV28|NA|TRBJ2-2
CASLNRVITGELFF
TGTGCCAGCCTTAACAGGGTGATTACCGGGGAGCTGTTTTTT
>TRBV5-1|NA|TRBJ2-5
CASSLGTRQETQYF
TGCGCCAGCAGCTTGGGGACACGCCAAGAGACCCAGTACTTC
>TRBV7-9|NA|TRBJ1-6
CASSPPGGGNSPLHF
TGTGCCAGCAGCCCCCCCGGTGGGGGGAATTCACCCCTCCACTTT
>TRBV11-2|TRBD2|TRBJ2-3
CASSPFSLAASTDTQYF
TGTGCCAGCAGCCCCTTTTCCCTAGCGGCTAGCACAGATACGCAGTATTTT
>TRBV27|NA|TRBJ2-7
CASSFSGGWSYEQYF
TGTGCCAGCAGTTTTTCCGGGGGTTGGTCCTACGAGCAGTACTTC
>TRBV5-1|NA|TRBJ2-3
CASTLGMTSTDTQYF
TGCGCCAGCACCCTCGGGATGACTAGCACAGATACGCAGTATTTT
>TRBV19|TRBD2|TRBJ2-1
CASSTPTSGIREQFF
TGTGCCAGTAGTACGCCGACTAGCGGGATTCGTGAGCAGTTCTTC
>TRBV7-9|NA|TRBJ2-5
CASSRPWPRGETQYF
TGTGCCAGCAGTAGGCCGTGGCCCCGGGGGGAGACCCAGTACTTC
>TRBV6-6|TRBD2|TRBJ2-2
CASGEAGLNTGELFF
TGTGCCAGCGGAGAAGCGGGACTCAACACCGGGGAGCTGTTTTTT
>TRBV4-2|TRBD1|TRBJ2-1
CVSSQVWLGQGAKDEQFF
TGTGTCAGCAGCCAAGTTTGGTTGGGACAGGGGGCGAAGGATGAGCAGTTCTTC
>TRBV7-2|NA|TRBJ1-5
CASSTPTAPNQPQHF
TGTGCCAGCAGTACTCCGACAGCCCCCAATCAGCCCCAGCATTTT
>TRBV29-1|TRBD1|TRBJ1-2
CSAGEQGASGYTF
TGCAGCGCTGGGGAACAGGGGGCAAGCGGCTACACCTTC
>TRBV5-1|TRBD1|TRBJ2-1
CASSSNPGQGAHEQFF
TGCGCCAGCAGCTCAAATCCGGGACAGGGGGCCCATGAGCAGTTCTTC
>TRBV7-9|NA|TRBJ1-1
CASSLQTGNTEAFF
TGTGCCAGCAGCTTACAGACGGGGAACACTGAAGCTTTCTTT
>TRBV2|TRBD1|TRBJ2-5
CASITGGWETQYF
TGTGCCAGCATAACAGGGGGCTGGGAGACCCAGTACTTC
>TRBV7-9|TRBD2|TRBJ2-1
CASRKAGGNEQFF
TGTGCCAGCAGAAAGGCGGGAGGCAATGAGCAGTTCTTC
>TRBV15|TRBD2|TRBJ2-7
CATRVAGGSSYEQYF
TGTGCCACCAGGGTAGCGGGAGGGAGCTCCTACGAGCAGTACTTC
>TRBV19|TRBD2|TRBJ2-1
CASSATSANNEQFF
TGTGCCAGTAGTGCCACTAGCGCGAACAATGAGCAGTTCTTC
>TRBV6-1|NA|TRBJ2-2
CASSASRGTGELFF
TGTGCCAGCAGTGCTAGCCGCGGCACCGGGGAGCTGTTTTTT
>TRBV21-1|NA|TRBJ2-1
CASSKIFPGGTLSYNEQFF
TGTGCCAGCAGCAAAATCTTTCCGGGAGGTACCCTCTCCTACAATGAGCAGTTCTTC
>TRBV19|TRBD2|TRBJ2-3
CASSILAGVDTQYF
TGTGCCAGTAGTATATTAGCGGGAGTAGATACGCAGTATTTT